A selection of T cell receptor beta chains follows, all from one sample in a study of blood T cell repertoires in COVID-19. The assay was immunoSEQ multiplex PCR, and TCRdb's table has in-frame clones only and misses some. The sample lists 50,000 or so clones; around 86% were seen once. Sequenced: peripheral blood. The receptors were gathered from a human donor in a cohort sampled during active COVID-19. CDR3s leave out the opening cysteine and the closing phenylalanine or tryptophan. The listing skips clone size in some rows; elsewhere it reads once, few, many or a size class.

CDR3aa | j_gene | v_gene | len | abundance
ASSQERNLRDTQY | TRBJ2-3 | TRBV3-1/TRBV3-2 | 13 | .
ASSLNRWRELF | TRBJ2-2 | TRBV5-1 | 11 | .
ASSLTDNSPLH | TRBJ1-6 | TRBV5-1 | 11 | .
ASSYGGQPNEKLF | TRBJ1-4 | TRBV6-5 | 13 | .
ASSSPGTGTETQY | TRBJ2-5 | TRBV28 | 13 | .
ASLTGYTYT | TRBJ1-2 | TRBV18 | 9 | .
ASSIIQGNTIY | TRBJ1-3 | TRBV19 | 11 | .
ASMASVVPDTQY | TRBJ2-3 | TRBV10-1 | 12 | .
ASSPQGSTNEKLF | TRBJ1-4 | TRBV18 | 13 | .
ASSKEGGRYNEQF | TRBJ2-1 | TRBV21-1 | 13 | once
ASSLGQGPSGANVLT | TRBJ2-6 | TRBV18 | 15 | .
ASSSRTGRGEQY | TRBJ2-7 | TRBV5-1 | 12 | .
ASSLTGGQFYTEAF | TRBJ1-1 | TRBV7-3 | 14 | .
ASSLEAGYTQY | TRBJ2-3 | TRBV5-4 | 11 | .
ASSLRGSDGNTIY | TRBJ1-3 | TRBV11-3 | 13 | .
ASSRNDRDFRQF | TRBJ2-1 | TRBV28 | 12 | .
ASSQGGSGETQY | TRBJ2-5 | TRBV4-2 | 12 | .
ASSARGNLGAF | TRBJ1-1 | TRBV9 | 11 | .
ASSYPYSNQPQH | TRBJ1-5 | TRBV6-6 | 12 | .
ATSDDRGVETQY | TRBJ2-5 | TRBV24-1 | 12 | .
ASSLAGVRLAGRINEQF | TRBJ2-1 | TRBV7-8 | 17 | once
ASSPTRGNIQY | TRBJ2-4 | TRBV7-2 | 11 | .
ATRTGEVNTEAF | TRBJ1-1 | TRBV10-3 | 12 | .
ASSWALGVADTQY | TRBJ2-3 | TRBV5-1 | 13 | .
ASSVSATNEKLF | TRBJ1-4 | TRBV9 | 12 | .
ASSKIEGVIDQPQH | TRBJ1-5 | TRBV21-1 | 14 | .
ASSPTGVGNTIY | TRBJ1-3 | TRBV7-9 | 12 | .
ASSRWLSGETQY | TRBJ2-5 | TRBV19 | 12 | once
ATSDPGQFSRYQETQY | TRBJ2-5 | TRBV24-1 | 16 | .
ASSLGGLTNEKLF | TRBJ1-4 | TRBV5-1 | 13 | .
ASSLRGPNQETQY | TRBJ2-5 | TRBV27 | 13 | once
ASSLARGEETQY | TRBJ2-5 | TRBV5-1 | 12 | .
ASKRVAADTQY | TRBJ2-3 | TRBV19 | 11 | .
ASSSTRGGNRETQY | TRBJ2-5 | TRBV6-2/TRBV6-3 | 14 | .
ASSEYGEEGYT | TRBJ1-2 | TRBV6-1 | 11 | .
ASSLLEAGGYEQY | TRBJ2-7 | TRBV7-8 | 13 | .
ASSQDPAAGGIQY | TRBJ2-4 | TRBV3-1/TRBV3-2 | 13 | .
ASKKGGGPNEQF | TRBJ2-1 | TRBV5-1 | 12 | .
SVGGQSFGYT | TRBJ1-2 | TRBV29-1 | 10 | .
ATSDLPGINIQY | TRBJ2-4 | TRBV24-1 | 12 | .
ASSGLSGQRLGGYT | TRBJ1-2 | TRBV9 | 14 | .
ASRPTGFGANVLT | TRBJ2-6 | TRBV2 | 13 | once
ASSLGRTSALQETQY | TRBJ2-5 | TRBV7-2 | 15 | few
ASLYSGEQF | TRBJ2-1 | TRBV2 | 9 | once